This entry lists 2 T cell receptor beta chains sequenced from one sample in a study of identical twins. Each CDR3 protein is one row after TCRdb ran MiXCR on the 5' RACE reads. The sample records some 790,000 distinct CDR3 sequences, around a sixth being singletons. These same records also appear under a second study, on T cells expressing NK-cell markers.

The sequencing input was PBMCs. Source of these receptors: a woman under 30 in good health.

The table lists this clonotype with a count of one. This CDR3 reads CSVFSSGTLTYNEQFF. The CDR3 nucleotides read TGCAGCGTTTTCTCTAGCGGGACCCTAACCTACAATGAGCAGTTCTTC. J is TRBJ2-1 and V is TRBV29-1; 9 bases are a match to TRBD2. Germline assignment: CDR1 SQVTM and CDR2 ANQGSEA. This CDR3 is built from 16 residues. Germline trimming cut 5 bases from V and 2 bases from J; bases unmatched to any gene: 10.

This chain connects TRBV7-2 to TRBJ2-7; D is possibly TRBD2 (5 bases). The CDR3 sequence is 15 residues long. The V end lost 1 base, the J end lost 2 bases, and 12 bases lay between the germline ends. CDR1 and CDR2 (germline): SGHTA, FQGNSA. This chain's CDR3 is CASSLVADSTYEQYF. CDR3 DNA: TGTGCCAGCAGCTTAGTGGCGGACTCCACCTACGAGCAGTACTTC.